The TCR beta chain described here comes from a study of identical twins (dated by TCRdb to 2016 to 2018). Regarding the research as a whole: To test whether fetal clonotypes persist, this study deep-sequenced TCR alpha and beta repertoires from monozygotic twins, from unrelated adults of various ages, and from cord blood. Replicate twin experiments were performed at different times using different library preparation protocols to rule out contamination.

In this sample, this clonotype turned up a few times. The target of this receptor is not known. Base qualities are not recorded, but no much larger clone differs from it by a single base. Findings and caveats that apply to the study as a whole: Zero-insertion analyses could be partly confounded by invariant T cells such as MAIT and iNKT, though diverse VJ usage argued against such confounding for most clonotypes. Fewer insertions were carried by abundant cord blood beta clonotypes, a similar but weaker trend appeared in young adult naive repertoires, and no such trend appeared in memory repertoires. Conclusions relied on cross-sectional statistical analysis, since the same donors could not be followed over many years. Excess twin sharing in beta out-of-frame sequences was weaker because fewer shared sequences lowered the signal-to-noise ratio. Out-of-frame TCR alpha sharing in monozygotic twins was systematically underestimated by recombination models, whereas sharing between unrelated individuals was in agreement with the recombination models. Compared with coincidental sharing between unrelated individuals, out-of-frame TCR alpha sequences shared between twins had an excess of sequences with low generation probability.

The library was obtained by 5' RACE. Sequencing relied on an Illumina HiSeq 2000. Template switching introduced a universal primer binding site; the final cDNA contained a unique molecular identifier, enabling accurate counting of TCR cDNA molecules. Specific primers in the conserved constant-segment region were used to synthesize first-strand cDNA for the TCR alpha and beta chains. Each cDNA library was double barcoded, with a SMART-Mk sample barcode plus Illumina barcodes, to control for contamination. TruSeq adapter sequences, together with Illumina sample barcodes, were added in two successive PCR steps. The Illumina HiSeq platform was used with custom primers to sequence TCR alpha and beta cDNA libraries. On the authors' methods: MiGEC was used to process raw reads and extract unique molecular identifiers, and MiXCR was used to find CDR3 positions. Recombination models were inferred per individual with the repgenHMM and IGoR tools using an EM algorithm. The analysis of shared clonotypes was done with the tcR package in R, with sharing normalized by the product of cloneset sizes. To study raw recombination without the effects of thymic and clonal selection, out-of-frame nonproductive sequences were analyzed. Clones were called with MiXCR by TCRdb after fastp trimmed the public reads at Q25, and only in-frame beta chains were retained. Entries that share a CDR3 protein sequence are merged under the most common genes and DNA. The V and J calls here are based on TCRdb, not the publication. The sample contains 500,000 to 650,000 distinct CDR3 sequences, approximately 20% of them found a single time. Roughly 0.5% of the sample is in the top ten clones.

Between the V and J ends, shortened by 1 base and 8 bases respectively, the junction contains 9 bases. The germline V gene gives CDR1 as SGHRS and CDR2 as YFSETQ. From the cysteine up to the phenylalanine, the CDR3 has a length of 13 residues. The only DNA kept is the CDR3, 39 bases in frame from the first base. Only healthy Caucasian donors were included. Three pairs of female monozygotic twins, all aged roughly 18 to 30 years, made up the twin cohort. CD4+ and CD8+ T cell populations were isolated with positive isolation kits from Invitrogen. The sample was also reused in another study, on yellow fever vaccine responses in identical twins. As described in the second report: The authors reported that the T cell response to vaccination in identical twins appeared partly convergent and partly personalized. In the study, vaccine-responding T cell clones were precisely tracked in identical twins.

The sequencing input was CD4+ T cells sorted from blood. The V gene is TRBV5-1 and the J gene is TRBJ1-4; TRBD1 is a possible D gene, resting on 5 matching bases. The sequence came from a woman between 18 and 30 years old in good health. The DNA reads TGCGCCAGCAGCTTGCTCGGGGCCGAAAAACTGTTTTTT. It encodes CASSLLGAEKLFF.